This TCR beta chain emerged from a study of blood T cells in healthy people across ages. Points from the study as a whole: Whereas aged donors had fewer naive CD4+ cells, long-lived donors had more of them and higher diversity. Naive T cell percentage and TCR beta diversity correlated strongly.

Alongside a J-beta primer mix, a sample-barcoded 5' primer served in a second PCR lasting roughly 7 to 11 cycles. TCRdb recomputed calls from the 5' RACE reads with MiXCR, one row per CDR3 protein. This sample has around 650,000 distinct CDR3 sequences, with approximately 31% found just once. The CDR3 contains 17 residues. Germline values: CDR1 ENHRY, CDR2 SYGVKD. Trimming cost V 2 bases and J 5 bases; bases outside gene matches: 7. All donors came from Russia, were Caucasian and healthy, and spanned ages about 6 to 95. Researchers report isolating at least 7 million PBMCs per sample. As concerns this clonotype: The antigen is unknown.

Input material: blood. The chain has TRBV10-3 and TRBJ2-4; 12 nucleotides match TRBD2. This clonotype originated in an elderly woman in good health. The CDR3 coding sequence is TGTGCCATCAGTGAGAAAATACTAGCGGGAGGAGAAAACATTCAGTACTTC. Encoded protein: CAISEKILAGGENIQYF.